A selection of T cell receptor beta chains follows, all from one sample in a study of blood T cell repertoires in COVID-19. Method: immunoSEQ multiplex PCR; TCRdb's copy keeps in-frame clones and lacks some. The sample carries around 150,000 clones, about 93% recorded once. Sequencing was done on a sample of peripheral blood. These receptors were collected from a woman in her forties or fifties with acute or convalescent COVID-19. Each CDR3 is given with its conserved first and last residue. D genes are given only for firm matches. Size is omitted from some rows. Given values are once, few, many or a class for expanded clones.

V,D,J,size,length,CDR3,DNA
TRBV12-3/TRBV12-4,TRBD1,TRBJ1-2,NA,12,CASSWDSYGYTF,TGTGCCAGCAGTTGGGACAGCTATGGCTACACCTTC
TRBV28,NA,TRBJ1-3,NA,15,CASSLLGAGGNTIYF,TGTGCCAGCAGTCTTTTGGGGGCTGGTGGAAACACCATATATTTT
TRBV11-2,NA,TRBJ2-3,NA,14,CASSLEASTDTQYF,TGTGCCAGCAGCTTAGAAGCTAGCACAGATACGCAGTATTTT
TRBV9,NA,TRBJ2-2,NA,18,CASSVRGTTYSHTGELFF,TGTGCCAGCAGCGTAAGGGGTACGACGTATTCTCACACCGGGGAGCTGTTTTTT
TRBV4-2,NA,TRBJ2-2,NA,15,CASSLGGGNTGELFF,TGTGCCAGCAGCCTGGGGGGAGGGAACACCGGGGAGCTGTTTTTT
TRBV6-1,TRBD1,TRBJ1-2,NA,11,CASSSGGTDVF,TGTGCCAGCAGTTCCGGAGGGACAGATGTCTTC
TRBV11-2,TRBD2,TRBJ2-1,few,18,CASSLVLGLAGVGRMQFF,TGTGCCAGCAGCTTAGTACTGGGACTAGCGGGAGTTGGTAGAATGCAGTTCTTC
TRBV28,TRBD1,TRBJ1-5,NA,17,CASSLKFSGQGVQPQHF,TGTGCCAGCAGTTTAAAGTTTTCGGGACAGGGGGTTCAGCCCCAGCATTTT
TRBV7-8,NA,TRBJ1-1,NA,18,CATAPTGFVGSMNTEAFF,TGTGCCACCGCTCCCACAGGGTTCGTTGGGTCCATGAACACTGAAGCTTTCTTT
TRBV12-5,TRBD1,TRBJ2-1,NA,15,CASGPDRGDYNEQFF,TGTGCTAGTGGCCCGGACAGGGGCGACTACAATGAGCAGTTCTTC
TRBV6-1,NA,TRBJ1-5,NA,16,CASSERGGPGNQPQHF,TGTGCCAGCAGTGAAAGAGGAGGTCCGGGCAATCAGCCCCAGCATTTT
TRBV3-1/TRBV3-2,TRBD2,TRBJ2-7,NA,18,CASSQEWTSGNRTYEQYF,TGTGCCAGCAGCCAAGAGTGGACTAGCGGGAATAGGACCTACGAGCAGTACTTC
TRBV28,NA,TRBJ1-2,NA,14,CASRPPLDSHGYTF,TGTGCCAGCAGGCCCCCCCTAGACAGCCATGGCTACACCTTC
TRBV3-1/TRBV3-2,NA,TRBJ1-6,NA,12,CASSQVDSPLHF,TGTGCCAGCAGCCAAGTAGATTCACCCCTCCACTTT
TRBV21-1,NA,TRBJ1-5,NA,15,CASSKGQPSNQPQHF,TGTGCCAGCAGCAAAGGACAGCCTAGCAATCAGCCCCAGCATTTT
TRBV30,NA,TRBJ1-6,NA,15,CAWSSQGGQRSPLHF,TGTGCCTGGAGTAGCCAGGGCGGTCAACGTTCACCCCTCCACTTT
TRBV4-3,TRBD1,TRBJ1-1,NA,14,CASSPSDRGTEAFF,TGCGCCAGCAGCCCGTCTGACAGGGGGACTGAAGCTTTCTTT
TRBV5-5,TRBD1,TRBJ2-1,few,17,CASSTRTGGSLYNEQFF,TGTGCCAGCAGCACCCGGACAGGGGGTAGCCTATACAATGAGCAGTTCTTC
TRBV30,NA,TRBJ1-6,NA,14,CAWTGVGYNSPLHF,TGTGCCTGGACAGGGGTGGGCTATAATTCACCCCTCCACTTT
TRBV3-1/TRBV3-2,NA,TRBJ1-1,NA,14,CASSQAGEDTEAFF,TGTGCCAGCAGCCAAGCGGGGGAGGACACTGAAGCTTTCTTT
TRBV24-1,NA,TRBJ1-1,NA,14,CATSEEGGGTEAFF,TGTGCCACCAGTGAGGAGGGAGGAGGCACTGAAGCTTTCTTT
TRBV3-1/TRBV3-2,NA,TRBJ1-1,NA,15,CASSLAGFANTEAFF,TGTGCCAGCAGCCTGGCAGGGTTTGCGAACACTGAAGCTTTCTTT
TRBV30,NA,TRBJ1-4,NA,15,CAWSAYSATNEKLFF,TGTGCCTGGAGCGCCTACTCTGCAACTAATGAAAAACTGTTTTTT
TRBV7-2,TRBD1,TRBJ1-1,NA,18,CASSFYRGQGAPGTEAFF,TGTGCCAGCAGCTTCTACCGGGGACAGGGGGCGCCGGGAACTGAAGCTTTCTTT
TRBV19,NA,TRBJ1-2,NA,14,CASSIQSGNYGYTF,TGTGCCAGTAGTATACAAAGTGGCAACTATGGCTACACCTTC
TRBV7-8,NA,TRBJ2-7,NA,14,CASSFDAGAGEQYF,TGTGCCAGCAGCTTCGACGCAGGGGCCGGCGAGCAGTACTTC
TRBV4-1,NA,TRBJ1-1,NA,16,CASSLSRQAPNTEAFF,TGCGCCAGCAGCCTTTCCCGACAGGCCCCGAACACTGAAGCTTTCTTT
TRBV19,NA,TRBJ1-1,NA,14,CASSIMSSHTEAFF,TGTGCCAGTAGTATAATGTCCAGTCACACTGAAGCTTTCTTT
TRBV30,NA,TRBJ1-5,NA,14,CAWSGGGGNQPQHF,TGTGCCTGGAGTGGCGGAGGGGGCAATCAGCCCCAGCATTTT
TRBV9,NA,TRBJ2-6,once,14,CASSVPGLANVLTF,TGTGCCAGCAGCGTTCCAGGCCTGGCCAACGTCCTGACTTTC
TRBV15,TRBD2,TRBJ2-3,NA,15,CATSRPGLDTDTQYF,TGTGCCACCAGCAGACCGGGACTAGACACAGATACGCAGTATTTT
TRBV20-1,TRBD1,TRBJ1-1,NA,12,CSASDRAVEAFF,TGCAGTGCTAGTGACAGGGCCGTTGAAGCTTTCTTT
TRBV2,NA,TRBJ2-7,NA,13,CASRQVGAYEQYF,TGTGCCAGCAGGCAGGTGGGAGCCTACGAGCAGTACTTC
TRBV10-2,NA,TRBJ1-6,NA,15,CASSERGGHNSPLHF,TGCGCCAGCAGTGAGCGAGGGGGTCATAATTCACCCCTCCACTTT
TRBV27,NA,TRBJ2-1,NA,11,CASSDYGEQFF,TGTGCCAGCAGTGACTACGGTGAGCAGTTCTTC
TRBV6-5,NA,TRBJ1-1,NA,14,CASSYRGGNTEAFF,TGTGCCAGCAGTTACAGAGGCGGGAACACTGAAGCTTTCTTT
TRBV28,NA,TRBJ1-2,NA,14,CASSLGAAPRGYTF,TGTGCCAGCAGTTTAGGGGCAGCCCCGAGGGGCTACACCTTC
TRBV25-1,NA,TRBJ1-2,NA,15,CASSDRASGGGGYTF,TGTGCCAGCAGTGACCGTGCTTCCGGAGGAGGCGGCTACACCTTC
TRBV24-1,TRBD1,TRBJ1-5,NA,19,CATSDSGQGWHSGNQPQHF,TGTGCCACCAGTGACTCGGGACAGGGTTGGCATAGTGGCAATCAGCCCCAGCATTTT
TRBV25-1,NA,TRBJ1-5,NA,14,CASSESGPNQPQHF,TGTGCCAGCAGTGAGTCAGGCCCGAATCAGCCCCAGCATTTT
TRBV19,NA,TRBJ1-2,NA,13,CASAKGGKDGYTF,TGTGCCAGTGCCAAGGGGGGGAAGGACGGCTACACCTTC
TRBV19,NA,TRBJ2-7,NA,13,CASSIMGPDEQYF,TGTGCCAGTAGTATCATGGGCCCGGACGAGCAGTACTTC
TRBV27,TRBD1,TRBJ1-2,NA,16,CASSYTGQGLDYGYTF,TGTGCCAGCAGTTACACTGGACAGGGATTGGACTATGGCTACACCTTC
TRBV4-1,TRBD1,TRBJ2-7,NA,20,CASSPILGQGGGNSQYEQYF,TGCGCCAGCAGCCCCATACTAGGACAGGGTGGGGGGAATAGTCAATACGAGCAGTACTTC
TRBV4-1,TRBD1,TRBJ1-4,few,15,CASSQESRGLEKLFF,TGCGCCAGCAGCCAAGAGTCAAGGGGGCTTGAAAAACTGTTTTTT
TRBV19,NA,TRBJ2-7,NA,16,CASGPSRQPKPYEQYF,TGTGCCAGTGGCCCATCGAGACAGCCGAAGCCCTACGAGCAGTACTTC
TRBV30,TRBD2,TRBJ2-5,NA,14,CAWSPGTSSETQYF,TGTGCCTGGAGTCCGGGGACTAGCTCGGAGACCCAGTACTTC
TRBV30,NA,TRBJ1-4,NA,13,CAWSVRSNEKLFF,TGTGCCTGGAGTGTACGCAGTAATGAAAAACTGTTTTTT
TRBV19,TRBD1,TRBJ2-5,NA,16,CASSIDRPRGQETQYF,TGTGCCAGTAGTATAGATCGTCCCAGGGGGCAAGAGACCCAGTACTTC
TRBV24-1,NA,TRBJ2-3,NA,17,CATSGAGTDLFTDTQYF,TGTGCCACCAGTGGGGCGGGGACAGATCTTTTCACAGATACGCAGTATTTT
TRBV6-5,NA,TRBJ2-2,NA,15,CASSSAGIYTGELFF,TGTGCCAGCAGTTCAGCAGGGATATACACCGGGGAGCTGTTTTTT
TRBV28,NA,TRBJ1-5,NA,16,CASSPLPGRRNQPQHF,TGTGCCAGCAGTCCCCTTCCGGGGAGAAGGAATCAGCCCCAGCATTTT
TRBV13,NA,TRBJ1-3,NA,16,CASSSVLVNSGNTIYF,TGTGCCAGCAGCTCGGTGTTAGTGAACTCTGGAAACACCATATATTTT
TRBV11-2,TRBD2,TRBJ2-1,NA,14,CASSLGGIYNEQFF,TGTGCCAGCAGCTTGGGAGGGATCTACAATGAGCAGTTCTTC
TRBV9,TRBD2,TRBJ2-5,NA,14,CASSAAGVEETQYF,TGTGCCAGCAGCGCAGCGGGAGTGGAGGAGACCCAGTACTTC
TRBV6-5,NA,TRBJ1-4,NA,15,CASSSRGSKREKLFF,TGTGCCAGCAGTTCCCGAGGCAGTAAGCGTGAAAAACTGTTTTTT
TRBV2,NA,TRBJ1-6,NA,13,CASSEGTDSPLHF,TGTGCCAGCAGTGAAGGCACAGACTCACCCCTCCACTTT
TRBV21-1,NA,TRBJ2-2,NA,18,CASSKPRKKDGETGELFF,TGTGCCAGCAGCAAACCCCGTAAAAAGGACGGGGAGACCGGGGAGCTGTTTTTT
TRBV6-5,TRBD2,TRBJ2-3,NA,16,CASSYSGGGAKGTQYF,TGTGCCAGCAGTTACTCGGGCGGGGGGGCCAAGGGAACGCAGTATTTT